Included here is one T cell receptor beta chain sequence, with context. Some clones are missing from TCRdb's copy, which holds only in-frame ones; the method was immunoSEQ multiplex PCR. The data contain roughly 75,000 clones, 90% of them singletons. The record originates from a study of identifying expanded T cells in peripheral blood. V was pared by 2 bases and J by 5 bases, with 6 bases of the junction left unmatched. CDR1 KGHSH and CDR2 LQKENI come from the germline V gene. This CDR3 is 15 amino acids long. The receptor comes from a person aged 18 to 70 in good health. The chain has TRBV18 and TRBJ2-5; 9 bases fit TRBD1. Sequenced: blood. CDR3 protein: CASSPKQGARETQYF. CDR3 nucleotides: TGTGCCAGCTCACCAAAACAGGGGGCGCGTGAGACCCAGTACTTC.